This T cell receptor (beta chain) was captured by sequencing in a study of CD8+CD57+ T cells in acquired aplastic anemia. CDR3 and TCR beta VDJ profiling relied on a genomic DNA template. TCRdb passed the reads through MiXCR, listing each CDR3 protein once. Seen here are roughly 250,000 distinct CDR3 sequences, approximately 86% observed once, and the top ten hold about two fifths. Study-level points and caveats: About 30 CD8+ CDR3 sequences occurred in both the patients and the controls. Between the patient and control groups, CD8+ Simpson's diversity did not differ significantly.

All sequencing subjects had displayed CD8+CD57+ cell expansion on flow cytometry. The diagnosis in all patients was severe acquired aplastic anemia. Remarks on this clonotype: What it recognizes is unknown.

Germline lookup yields CDR1 SGHNT and CDR2 YYREEE (reference sequence). The CDR3 loop spans 14 amino acids. The V end was cut by 3 bases, the J end by 2 bases, with 10 bases between. This clonotype was sampled from a human donor with aplastic anemia. The chain joins TRBV5-4 to TRBJ2-3; perhaps TRBD2 as D (5 bases). Material for sequencing was sorted CD4+, CD8+, or CD8+CD57+ T cells (not recorded which) from PBMCs. For the CDR3, the DNA is TGTGCCAGCAGCTCGGGAAGAGCCACAGATACGCAGTATTTT. It specifies CASSSGRATDTQYF.